These T cell receptor beta chains were read from a single sample in a study of T cell repertoires in cytomegalovirus infection. Via MiXCR, TCRdb re-called the reads, giving one row per CDR3 protein. Among approximately 490,000 distinct CDR3 sequences listed, roughly 12% were seen once. Sequenced material: PBMCs. The receptors come from a human donor in good health (CMV status not recorded). Some clones in this sample may be carry-over from other donors' samples. The CDR3 runs from the conserved cysteine through the conserved F or W. Each record gives: clone size, J gene, V gene, D gene, CDR3 protein, CDR3 DNA. D genes are given only for firm matches. Clone size, where shown, is once, few, many, or a class for clones that have expanded.

clone size: few; J gene: TRBJ1-3; V gene: TRBV19; D gene: .; CDR3 protein: CASSIGRNSGNTIYF; CDR3 DNA: TGTGCCAGTAGTATAGGACGGAACTCTGGAAACACCATATATTTT
clone size: many; J gene: TRBJ2-1; V gene: TRBV7-2; D gene: .; CDR3 protein: CASSLVTSNEQFF; CDR3 DNA: TGTGCCAGCAGCTTAGTTACTTCCAATGAGCAGTTCTTC
clone size: many; J gene: TRBJ2-7; V gene: TRBV20-1; D gene: .; CDR3 protein: CSARGQLYEQYF; CDR3 DNA: TGCAGTGCTAGAGGGCAACTATACGAGCAGTACTTC
clone size: few; J gene: TRBJ1-1; V gene: TRBV6-5; D gene: .; CDR3 protein: CASSYAVLNTEAFF; CDR3 DNA: TGTGCCAGCAGTTATGCGGTTTTGAACACTGAAGCTTTCTTT
clone size: many; J gene: TRBJ2-4; V gene: TRBV7-9; D gene: .; CDR3 protein: CASSLATPVGDIQYF; CDR3 DNA: TGTGCCAGCAGCTTAGCGACCCCGGTGGGGGACATTCAGTACTTC
clone size: few; J gene: TRBJ2-7; V gene: TRBV19; D gene: .; CDR3 protein: CASSRELLSYEQYF; CDR3 DNA: TGTGCCAGTTCCCGCGAGCTCCTCTCCTACGAGCAGTACTTC
clone size: many; J gene: TRBJ2-1; V gene: TRBV7-2; D gene: .; CDR3 protein: CASSLIDSSYNEQFF; CDR3 DNA: TGTGCCAGCAGCTTAATCGACAGCTCCTACAATGAGCAGTTCTTC
clone size: .; J gene: TRBJ1-1; V gene: TRBV19; D gene: .; CDR3 protein: CASSAGAGRTEAFF; CDR3 DNA: TGTGCCAGTAGTGCCGGGGCGGGACGGACTGAAGCTTTCTTT
clone size: many; J gene: TRBJ2-7; V gene: TRBV6-6; D gene: TRBD2; CDR3 protein: CASRLAGETSEQYF; CDR3 DNA: TGTGCCAGCCGACTAGCGGGGGAAACCTCCGAGCAGTACTTC
clone size: many; J gene: TRBJ2-3; V gene: TRBV5-1; D gene: .; CDR3 protein: CASAAGQITDTQYF; CDR3 DNA: TGCGCCAGCGCAGCGGGACAGATCACAGATACGCAGTATTTT
clone size: many; J gene: TRBJ1-1; V gene: TRBV12-3/TRBV12-4; D gene: TRBD1; CDR3 protein: CASSSGTGGPKEAFF; CDR3 DNA: TGTGCCAGCAGTTCCGGGACAGGGGGTCCAAAGGAAGCTTTCTTT
clone size: many; J gene: TRBJ1-2; V gene: TRBV10-3; D gene: .; CDR3 protein: CAARDTNYGYTF; CDR3 DNA: TGTGCGGCGCGGGACACTAACTATGGCTACACCTTC
clone size: many; J gene: TRBJ1-1; V gene: TRBV27; D gene: .; CDR3 protein: CASSSWETTEAFF; CDR3 DNA: TGTGCCAGCAGTTCCTGGGAGACCACTGAAGCTTTCTTT
clone size: many; J gene: TRBJ1-1; V gene: TRBV4-2; D gene: .; CDR3 protein: CASSQDNSVNTEAFF; CDR3 DNA: TGTGCCAGCAGCCAAGATAACAGCGTCAACACTGAAGCTTTCTTT
clone size: .; J gene: TRBJ2-3; V gene: TRBV12-3/TRBV12-4; D gene: TRBD1; CDR3 protein: CASSIQGQGADTQYF; CDR3 DNA: TGTGCCAGCAGCATCCAGGGACAGGGGGCAGATACGCAGTATTTT
clone size: few; J gene: TRBJ1-6; V gene: TRBV6-6; D gene: TRBD1; CDR3 protein: CASSYPRQGWNSPLHF; CDR3 DNA: TGTGCCAGCAGTTACCCTCGACAGGGGTGGAATTCACCCCTCCACTTT
clone size: many; J gene: TRBJ1-1; V gene: TRBV4-1; D gene: TRBD1; CDR3 protein: CASSQEGRGLSEAFF; CDR3 DNA: TGCGCCAGCAGCCAAGAGGGCAGGGGGTTATCTGAAGCTTTCTTT
clone size: .; J gene: TRBJ1-2; V gene: TRBV19; D gene: .; CDR3 protein: CATLDRIYGYTF; CDR3 DNA: TGTGCCACCCTGGACAGAATCTATGGCTACACCTTC